The 18 T cell receptor beta chains listed next were all sequenced from one sample in a study of blood T cells in healthy people across ages. PCR was performed a second time for roughly 7 to 12 cycles using a sample-barcoded 5' primer and a J-beta primer mix. MiXCR was run by TCRdb on the 5' RACE reads, yielding one entry per CDR3 protein. The data contain over 1.5 million distinct CDR3 sequences, less than 50% of them singletons. The source material was blood. These TCRs come from a woman aged 40 to 50 in good health.

The rearrangement uses TRBV6-2 or TRBV6-3 and TRBJ2-7; D call uncertain. The CDR3 length is 15 residues. Germline-derived CDR1 and CDR2 are MNHEY and SVGEGT. Trimming pared 2 bases from V and 3 bases from J, leaving 14 bases between. DNA for the CDR3: TGTGCCAGCAGTTACGGCTGGCGCGTTGGCTACGAGCAGTACTTC. Translation: CASSYGWRVGYEQYF.

The chain has TRBV7-2 and TRBJ2-3, with D perhaps TRBD1 (5 bases). Trimming left V 3 bases short and J 2 bases short, with 9 bases between. The CDR3 sequence is 14 residues long. Germline V gene sequence: CDR1 SGHTA, CDR2 FQGNSA. Here the CDR3 DNA reads TGTGCCAGCAGCTTCGACAGCCACACAGATACGCAGTATTTT. Amino acid sequence: CASSFDSHTDTQYF.

The gene calls are TRBV11-1 and TRBJ2-5, with 10 bases identical to TRBD2. Trimming at V came to 1 base and at J to 3 bases, leaving 5 bases not matched to a gene. The CDR3 is 16 amino acids. Germline V gene lookup returns CDR1 SGHAT and CDR2 FQDESV (reference sequence). CDR3 in DNA: TGTGCCAGCAGCTTAGGTCCTAGCGGGGGAGAAGAGACCCAGTACTTC. Amino acids: CASSLGPSGGEETQYF.

The V call is TRBV5-1, the J call TRBJ1-4; D unclear. The CDR3 extends over 15 amino acids. Germline CDR1 reads SGHRS; CDR2 reads YFSETQ. Trimming removed 4 bases from V and 0 bases from J, with 10 bases in between. CDR3 sequence (DNA): TGCGCCAGCAGCCCGGCAGATACAACTAATGAAAAACTGTTTTTT. It encodes CASSPADTTNEKLFF.

Comments on this clonotype: A read error may produce the germline difference seen at one junction end. V usage is TRBV4-1 and J usage is TRBJ2-7; 8 positions agree with TRBD1. Germline V CDR1 and CDR2: MGHRA, YSYEKL. The CDR3 has 17 residues. For the CDR3, the DNA is TGCGCCAGCAGCCAAGATCTTAGCAGGGGGCAAGTCTACGGGCAGTACTTC. It encodes CASSQDLSRGQVYGQYF.

The chain uses TRBV10-1 and TRBJ2-5; 8 bases are a match to TRBD2. Germline values: CDR1 WNHNN, CDR2 SYGVQD (reference sequence). V lost 4 bases, J lost 5 bases, and 12 bases stayed unmatched. CDR3 length: 16 amino acids. The CDR3 sequence: CASSAPTGRGDETQYF. The CDR3 DNA follows: TGCGCCAGCAGTGCACCCACAGGGCGGGGGGACGAGACCCAGTACTTC.

The chain uses TRBV5-1 and TRBJ2-3; 10 bases match TRBD2. Germline V gives CDR1 SGHRS, CDR2 YFSETQ. Trimming cost V 0 bases and J 6 bases; bases outside gene matches: 1. The CDR3 consists of 14 residues. The CDR3: CASSLELAGDTQYF. The CDR3 nucleotides read TGCGCCAGCAGCTTGGAACTAGCGGGGGATACGCAGTATTTT.

This chain connects TRBV19 to TRBJ2-3, with 15 bases lining up with TRBD2. The CDR3 covers 16 residues. CDR1 is LNHDA, CDR2 SQIVND, per germline (reference sequence). With V trimmed by 3 bases and J by 6 bases, 4 bases remained unmatched. CDR3: CASSIGLAGGRDTQYF. CDR3 nucleotide sequence: TGTGCCAGTAGTATTGGACTAGCGGGGGGGCGGGATACGCAGTATTTT. Full variable domain (outside the CDR3, taken from reference TRBV19 and TRBJ2-3): DGGITQSPKYLFRKEGQNVTLSCEQNLNHDAMYWYRQDPGQGLRLIYYSQIVNDFQKGDIAEGYSVSREKKESFPLTVTSAQKNPTAFYLCASSIGLAGGRDTQYFGPGTRLTVL.

The rearrangement links TRBV7-2 to TRBJ2-3; 13 bases line up with TRBD2. This CDR3 is built from 18 residues. After removal of 7 bases from V and 0 bases from J, the junction contained 10 bases not matched to a gene. Germline V lookup: CDR1 SGHTA, CDR2 FQGNSA. Written as DNA, the CDR3 is TGTGCCAGCAAAGCTTCGGGACTAGCGGGGATAAGCACAGATACGCAGTATTTT. Amino acid sequence: CASKASGLAGISTDTQYF.

V is TRBV4-3 and J is TRBJ2-1; the match to TRBD1 covers 10 bases. Germline values: CDR1 LGHNA, CDR2 YSLEER. Trimming cost V 0 bases and J 3 bases; bases outside gene matches: 2. The CDR3 runs 16 residues. CDR3 amino acids: CASSQDGTGDYNEQFF. The CDR3 coding sequence is TGCGCCAGCAGCCAAGACGGGACAGGGGACTACAATGAGCAGTTCTTC.

The chain links TRBV5-1 to TRBJ1-2; 11 bases are a match to TRBD1. Germline CDR1 SGHRS, CDR2 YFSETQ. The junction had 4 bases not matched to a gene; V was cut back by 0 bases and J by 6 bases. CDR3 size: 15 residues. In DNA form, the CDR3 reads TGCGCCAGCAGCTTGGGGACAGGGGGCGATGATGGCTACACCTTC. This translates into CASSLGTGGDDGYTF.

The J gene is TRBJ2-7, the V gene TRBV11-2; D might be TRBD1 (5 bases). Trimming stripped 3 bases from V and 1 base from J, with 22 bases between. The germline V gene encodes CDR1 SGHAT and CDR2 FQNNGV. The CDR3 is made up of 18 amino acids. The CDR3 nucleotides read TGTGCCAGCAGCTTTCTAGGGGCTGGGTCCCTTTTTTCCTACGAGCAGTACTTC. It translates to CASSFLGAGSLFSYEQYF. Using reference TRBV11-2 and TRBJ2-7 for the parts outside the CDR3, the full variable domain is EAGVAQSPRYKIIEKRQSVAFWCNPISGHATLYWYQQILGQGPKLLIQFQNNGVVDDSQLPKDRFSAERLKGVDSTLKIQPAKLEDSAVYLCASSFLGAGSLFSYEQYFGPGTRLTVT.

The rearrangement uses TRBV11-2 and TRBJ2-1, with TRBD1 matching over 10 bases. Judging by the DNA end, TRBJ2-7 fits better; the J call may be wrong. Germline V CDR1 and CDR2: SGHAT, FQNNGV. This CDR3 is 14 amino acids long. The DNA for the CDR3 is TGTGCCAGCAGTTACGCGACAGGGGGCAGCGAGCAGTACTTC. Translating it yields CASSYATGGSEQYF.

The rearrangement uses TRBV5-1 and TRBJ2-5; a weak D match, TRBD1 (6 bases). The J call is doubtful: the DNA matches TRBJ2-4 better. Germline V gene sequence: CDR1 SGHRS, CDR2 YFSETQ. CDR3 length: 14 amino acids. The CDR3, as DNA: TGCGCCAGCAGCGGACAGATCGACAAAAACATTCAGTACTTC. As protein: CASSGQIDKNIQYF.

This chain links TRBV2 with TRBJ2-5, with D tentatively TRBD1 (6 bases). Germline CDR1 is SNHLY and CDR2 is FYNNEI. With 2 bases removed from V and 1 base from J, the gap between germline ends came to 14 bases. The CDR3 has 16 residues. CDR3 sequence (DNA): TGTGCCAGCAGTGAAAGTGGGGGCCCCCTCCAAGAGACCCAGTACTTC. As protein: CASSESGGPLQETQYF.

This clonotype was picked up a small number of times. The J gene is TRBJ2-7, the V gene TRBV5-1; 12 positions match TRBD2. The CDR3 runs to 16 residues. Germline values: CDR1 SGHRS, CDR2 YFSETQ. V was pared by 0 bases and J by 12 bases, with 13 bases of the junction left unmatched. This CDR3 is CASSLETSGGARPSYF. The DNA of the CDR3 is TGCGCCAGCAGCTTGGAGACTAGCGGGGGAGCTCGTCCGTCGTACTTC.

This chain uses TRBV20-1 with TRBJ2-1, with TRBD1 identical over 9 bases. V shed 3 bases and J 7 bases; nucleotides not matched to a gene: 7. Germline lookup yields CDR1 DFQATT and CDR2 SNEGSKA (reference sequence). CDR3 length equals 14 residues. The CDR3 here is CSASRDRVKNEQFF. DNA of the CDR3: TGCAGTGCTAGCCGGGACAGGGTGAAGAATGAGCAGTTCTTC.

The V call is TRBV5-1, the J call TRBJ1-2, with a weak D call TRBD1 (5 bases). Trimming cost V 6 bases and J 2 bases, with 17 bases left between them. Germline values: CDR1 SGHRS, CDR2 YFSETQ. The CDR3 contains 15 residues. Here the CDR3 reads CASKRQGAPNYGYTF. CDR3 DNA sequence: TGCGCCAGCAAGCGGCAGGGTGCCCCAAACTATGGCTACACCTTC.